Each of the 26 T cell receptor beta chains below was sequenced from the same sample in a study of T cells in Graves' hyperthyroidism and ophthalmopathy. Amplification yielded TCR beta CDR3 regions, with RNA transcripts as the source. The HTBI primer set was used in a first-round RT-PCR of the TCR CDR3. TCRdb ran MiXCR on the multiplex PCR reads and lists one entry per CDR3 protein. This table holds hundreds of thousands of distinct CDR3 sequences, less than 15% found once. The sample was blood. These receptors all stem from a woman under 30 with Graves' hyperthyroidism.

This clonotype appeared a few times. The V gene is TRBV7-9, the J gene TRBJ1-6; possible D gene TRBD1, 6 bases. This CDR3 is 15 amino acids long. Trimming shortened V by 5 bases and J by 8 bases, and 16 bases separated the two germline ends. The V gene's germline CDR1 is SEHNR and CDR2 FQNEAQ (reference sequence). The CDR3 DNA reads TGTGCCAGCAGCCGTCAAGGGGGGGGGCATTCACCCCTCCACTTT. Its protein is CASSRQGGGHSPLHF.

J is TRBJ2-7 and V is TRBV12-3 or TRBV12-4; D gene unclear. Trimming took 3 bases from V and 4 from J, leaving 10 bases between them. The CDR3 consists of 13 residues. The CDR3 sequence is CASSFWNTYEQYF. In DNA form, the CDR3 reads TGTGCCAGCAGTTTTTGGAACACTTACGAGCAGTACTTC.

This rearrangement joins TRBV20-1 to TRBJ2-2, with TRBD2 identical over 9 bases. Germline V lookup: CDR1 DFQATT, CDR2 SNEGSKA (reference sequence). After removal of 5 bases from V and 3 bases from J, the junction contained 7 bases not matched to a gene. The CDR3 consists of 15 residues. CDR3 nucleotides: TGCAGTGCTTTGTTAGCGGGAGTCGACACCGGGGAGCTGTTTTTT. Translating gives CSALLAGVDTGELFF.

Worth noting for this clonotype: A much larger clone lies one base from this, so it may be a read error. J is TRBJ2-3 and V is TRBV7-8, with D perhaps TRBD2 (6 bases). With 1 base removed from V and 8 bases from J, the gap between germline ends came to 13 bases. Germline CDR1 reads SGHVS; CDR2 reads FQNEAQ. The CDR3 is 14 residues long. The CDR3 sequence is CASSLGGIGGTQYF. CDR3 sequence (DNA): TGTGCCAGCAGCTTAGGCGGTATCGGGGGTACGCAGTATTTT.

Only a few counts were recorded for this clonotype. This CDR3 is CASSIITGPSTEAFF. The CDR3 nucleotides read TGTGCCAGTAGTATTATTACGGGGCCGAGCACTGAAGCTTTCTTT. The genes are TRBV19 and TRBJ1-1; tentatively, D is TRBD1 (5 bases). The CDR3 totals 15 residues. Per the germline V gene, CDR1 is LNHDA and CDR2 is SQIVND (reference sequence). V lost 3 bases and J 4 bases, leaving 15 bases between the germline ends.

V gene TRBV19 combines with J gene TRBJ1-2; 10 nucleotides line up with TRBD1. Germline assignment: CDR1 LNHDA and CDR2 SQIVND (reference sequence). This CDR3 comprises 15 residues. Trimming took 3 bases from V and 5 from J; bases not matched to a gene: 6. As DNA, the CDR3 is TGTGCCAGTAGTATGCAACCGGGACAGGGGTATGGCTACACCTTC. It specifies CASSMQPGQGYGYTF.

This clonotype was observed many times. The rearrangement uses TRBV20-1 and TRBJ2-7; D unclear. CDR3 length: 13 amino acids. Between the trimmed V and J ends, which lost 1 base and 3 bases, there was a span of 10 bases. Germline assignment: CDR1 DFQATT and CDR2 SNEGSKA (reference sequence). This CDR3 reads CSARGNMGYEQYF. In DNA, the CDR3 is TGCAGTGCTAGAGGTAACATGGGCTACGAGCAGTACTTC.

Ten or more counts support this clonotype. The chain couples TRBV3-1 to TRBJ2-2, with 11 bases identical to TRBD2. The CDR3 spans 16 residues. Germline CDR1 is LGHDT and CDR2 is YNNKEL (reference sequence). Trimming took 3 bases from V and 5 from J; bases not matched to a gene: 5. The CDR3: CASSQVAGGPTGELFF. CDR3 DNA sequence: TGTGCCAGCAGCCAGGTAGCGGGAGGGCCAACCGGGGAGCTGTTTTTT.

This clonotype was counted a few times. The CDR3 bases are TGTGCCAGCGGGACGGCGGGTTCACCCCTCCACTTT. Translated: CASGTAGSPLHF. The J gene is TRBJ1-6, the V gene TRBV6-2 or TRBV6-3, with a tentative D call TRBD1 (5 bases). The CDR3 has 12 amino acids. The germline gives CDR1 MNHEY, CDR2 SVGEGT. V was shortened by 8 bases and J by 9 bases, with 11 bases between the two germline ends.

The chain carries TRBV15 and TRBJ1-5; a weak D match, TRBD1 (5 bases). V was cut by 2 bases and J by 6 bases, with 20 bases left in between. The CDR3 extends over 17 amino acids. Germline CDR1 and CDR2: LNHNV and YYDKDF (reference sequence). CDR3 protein: CATSRRLTAGGIQPQHF. CDR3 coding DNA: TGTGCCACCAGCAGACGACTCACGGCGGGGGGAATTCAGCCCCAGCATTTT.

The sample holds many counts of this clonotype. The DNA of the CDR3 is TGCAGTGCTAGAGTCCTGCCACGATCTAACTATGGCTACACCTTC. It yields the protein CSARVLPRSNYGYTF. The chain carries TRBV20-1 and TRBJ1-2; D is uncertain. The CDR3 totals 15 residues. Between the trimmed V and J ends, which lost 1 base and 0 bases, there was a span of 12 bases. In germline, CDR1 is DFQATT, CDR2 SNEGSKA (reference sequence).

A few counts support this clonotype. V is TRBV7-2 and J is TRBJ2-1, with D maybe TRBD2 (6 bases). Trimming pared 5 bases from V and 2 bases from J, leaving 13 bases between. In germline, CDR1 is SGHTA, CDR2 FQGNSA. This CDR3 spans 15 amino acids. The chain's CDR3 is CASSSSGAPYNEQFF. The CDR3 bases are TGTGCCAGCAGCAGTAGCGGAGCCCCCTACAATGAGCAGTTCTTC. The whole variable domain, filled in from reference TRBV7-2 and TRBJ2-1, reads GAGVSQSPSNKVTEKGKDVELRCDPISGHTALYWYRQSLGQGLEFLIYFQGNSAPDKSGLPSDRFSAERTGGSVSTLTIQRTQQEDSAVYLCASSSSGAPYNEQFFGPGTRLTVL.

This clonotype was recorded many times. The rearrangement uses TRBV20-1 and TRBJ2-1, with 10 positions matching TRBD2. The CDR3 has 14 amino acids. Trimming took 5 bases from V and 6 from J; bases not matched to a gene: 7. Germline CDR1 DFQATT, CDR2 SNEGSKA (reference sequence). The CDR3 DNA is TGCAGTGCTCCCACGGGACTAGCGAGCAATGAGCAGTTCTTC. This translates into CSAPTGLASNEQFF.

This clonotype was picked up many times. The gene calls are TRBV13 and TRBJ1-2; D is uncertain. This CDR3 has 16 amino acids. Per the germline V gene, CDR1 is PRHDT and CDR2 is FYEKMQ (reference sequence). Trimming left V 2 bases short and J 2 bases short, with 15 bases between. CDR3: CASSLPWTEPNYGYTF. The DNA for the CDR3 is TGTGCCAGCAGCTTACCCTGGACGGAGCCCAACTATGGCTACACCTTC.

In this sample, this clonotype turned up a few times. This sequence joins TRBV7-9 and TRBJ1-4; TRBD1 aligns across 9 bases. Germline-derived CDR1 and CDR2 are SEHNR and FQNEAQ (reference sequence). The CDR3 runs to 15 residues. The J segment lost 6 bases and the V segment lost 1 base, leaving 3 bases of the junction unmatched. The CDR3 spells CASSLVGQGHEKLFF. CDR3 nucleotide sequence: TGTGCCAGCAGCTTAGTTGGACAGGGGCATGAAAAACTGTTTTTT.

This clonotype was counted many times. The chain carries TRBV29-1 and TRBJ1-2; D not certain. The germline CDR1 and CDR2 sequences are SQVTM and ANQGSEA. V was trimmed by 4 bases and J by 4 bases, leaving 13 bases between them. The CDR3 contains 13 residues. This CDR3 reads CSVVRSDLYGYTF. CDR3 in DNA: TGCAGCGTTGTACGGTCGGACCTCTATGGCTACACCTTC. Combining the CDR3 with reference TRBV29-1 and TRBJ1-2 gives the whole variable domain SAVISQKPSRDICQRGTSLTIQCQVDSQVTMMFWYRQQPGQSLTLIATANQGSEATYESGFVIDKFPISRPNLTFSTLTVSNMSPEDSSIYLCSVVRSDLYGYTFGSGTRLTVV.

This clonotype was seen repeatedly, ten times or more. This chain connects TRBV28 to TRBJ2-7; D may be TRBD1 (6 bases). The CDR3 contains 12 residues. Germline V CDR1 and CDR2: MDHEN, SYDVKM. Trimming shortened V by 5 bases and J by 3 bases, and 8 bases separated the two germline ends. CDR3 in amino acids: CASSGQLYEQYF. Written as DNA, the CDR3 is TGTGCCAGCAGTGGACAGCTCTACGAGCAGTACTTC. Variable domain in full (rest from reference TRBV28 and TRBJ2-7): DVKVTQSSRYLVKRTGEKVFLECVQDMDHENMFWYRQDPGLGLRLIYFSYDVKMKEKGDIPEGYSVSREKKERFSLILESASTNQTSMYLCASSGQLYEQYFGPGTRLTVT.

This clonotype was seen ten or more times. This rearrangement joins TRBV7-9 to TRBJ2-5, with TRBD1 as a possible D gene (5 bases). V gave up 5 bases and J gave up 2 bases, with 21 bases separating them. The CDR3 has 17 residues. CDR1 and CDR2 from the germline V gene are SEHNR and FQNEAQ (reference sequence). The CDR3 DNA is TGTGCCAGCAGCCCCCGTCTCCGACAGCGTAGACAAGAGACCCAGTACTTC. Protein product: CASSPRLRQRRQETQYF.

The V gene is TRBV20-1, the J gene TRBJ2-2; 10 nucleotides line up with TRBD2. The CDR3 is 16 amino acids. Germline V gene sequence: CDR1 DFQATT, CDR2 SNEGSKA (reference sequence). V was clipped by 2 bases and J by 2 bases; unmatched bases: 5. For the CDR3, the DNA is TGCAGTGCTAGACGCAGCGGGAGGGCCAACACCGGGGAGCTGTTTTTT. As protein: CSARRSGRANTGELFF.

A remark on this clonotype: A read error may account for a junction end that differs from germline. V usage is TRBV12-3 or TRBV12-4 and J usage is TRBJ2-1; 8 positions match TRBD2. The CDR3 covers 16 residues. Here the CDR3 reads CASSPPGLGSYNGQFF. CDR3 sequence (DNA): TGTGCCAGCAGCCCTCCGGGACTAGGTTCCTACAATGGGCAGTTCTTC.

In this sample, this clonotype turned up many times. The V call is TRBV5-8, the J call TRBJ2-1; possible D gene TRBD2, 5 bases. The V end was cut by 4 bases, the J end by 3 bases, with 11 bases between. The CDR3 loop spans 14 amino acids. The germline V gene encodes CDR1 SGHTS and CDR2 YDEGEE. In DNA form, the CDR3 reads TGTGCCAGCAGCCGGAACCGGGACTACAATGAGCAGTTCTTC. It yields the protein CASSRNRDYNEQFF.

A few counts support this clonotype. The genes are TRBV5-6 and TRBJ1-5; 7 bases line up with TRBD1. Germline V lookup: CDR1 SGHDT, CDR2 YYEEEE. The trim removed 1 base at V and 7 bases at J, leaving 8 bases unmatched. The CDR3 has 15 amino acids. The CDR3 region has the DNA TGTGCCAGCAGCTTGTTCAGCCAGGGGGGCCAGCCCCAGCATTTT. Its protein is CASSLFSQGGQPQHF.

This clonotype was seen at least ten times. The rearrangement uses TRBV20-1 and TRBJ1-2; no reliable D call. The CDR3 spans 14 residues. The germline gives CDR1 DFQATT, CDR2 SNEGSKA (reference sequence). The ends were cut back, 3 bases at V and 5 bases at J, with 16 bases in the middle. The CDR3 nucleotides are TGCAGTGCTAGCCTCCCGATCGCCGCATATGGCTACACCTTC. Translation gives CSASLPIAAYGYTF.

V gene TRBV10-2 combines with J gene TRBJ2-2, with TRBD2 identical over 8 bases. Germline trimming cut 7 bases from V and 5 bases from J; bases unmatched to any gene: 6. Germline V gene data show CDR1 as WSHSY and CDR2 as SAAADI. This CDR3 is built from 14 residues. The CDR3 sequence is CASNPSGRTGELFF. CDR3 nucleotides: TGCGCCAGCAACCCTAGCGGGCGAACCGGGGAGCTGTTTTTT.

This sequence joins TRBV28 and TRBJ1-4, with 8 bases fitting TRBD1. CDR1 is MDHEN, CDR2 SYDVKM, per germline. Trimming at V came to 2 bases and at J to 8 bases, leaving 4 bases not matched to a gene. This CDR3 contains 14 residues. Here the CDR3 reads CASSLRGTGEKLFF. The CDR3 DNA reads as TGTGCCAGCAGTTTAAGGGGGACAGGAGAAAAACTGTTTTTT. Full variable domain (remainder filled in from reference TRBV28 and TRBJ1-4): DVKVTQSSRYLVKRTGEKVFLECVQDMDHENMFWYRQDPGLGLRLIYFSYDVKMKEKGDIPEGYSVSREKKERFSLILESASTNQTSMYLCASSLRGTGEKLFFGSGTQLSVL.

Many counts were recorded for this clonotype. The rearrangement uses TRBV11-2 and TRBJ2-1; 9 positions match TRBD1. The V gene end was trimmed by 7 bases and the J gene end by 2 bases; junction bases not matched to a gene: 9. Germline V gene sequence: CDR1 SGHAT, CDR2 FQNNGV. CDR3 length: 16 residues. The chain's CDR3 is CASIISRDRAYNEQFF. The CDR3, as DNA: TGTGCCAGCATCATTTCCCGGGACAGGGCCTACAATGAGCAGTTCTTC.